Below, 3 T cell receptor beta chains from the same sample are listed, as sequenced in a study of vaccination and CD4 T cells after COVID-19. Cultured CD4+ T-cell DNA underwent Oncomine TCR Beta short-read sequencing. TCRdb called the PCR reads again in MiXCR, with one record for every CDR3 protein. This table holds roughly 20,000 distinct CDR3 sequences, approximately 50% found once. No antigens are known for them. Treatment reported: roughly 10-day PBMC culture with coronavirus spike peptide pools or control peptides (ViraFEST assay). The sequenced sample consisted of CD4+ T cells from blood, cultured in vitro. The receptor source for this set is a human donor who had recovered from COVID-19.

This clonotype turned up a few times. The chain links TRBV7-2 to TRBJ2-7; D may be TRBD2 (5 bases). This CDR3 is 14 amino acids long. The V end lost 4 bases, the J end lost 0 bases, and 10 bases lay between the germline ends. Per the germline V gene, CDR1 is SGHTA and CDR2 is FQGNSA. CDR3 loop: CASSSRASSYEQYF. The CDR3 bases are TGTGCCAGCAGCTCGAGGGCGAGCTCCTACGAGCAGTACTTC.

This clonotype was found a few times. The chain carries TRBV6-1 and TRBJ1-1; perhaps TRBD1 as D (6 bases). This CDR3 region has 12 residues. The germline V and J ends were trimmed by 7 bases and 5 bases, with 11 bases remaining between them. Germline CDR1 MNHNS, CDR2 SASEGT. The CDR3 coding sequence is TGTGCCAGCACCCAGGGGTGGACTGAAGCTTTCTTT. This encodes CASTQGWTEAFF.

This clonotype has only a few counts. This sequence joins TRBV6-5 and TRBJ1-1, with D tentatively TRBD1 (5 bases). The CDR3 consists of 16 residues. Per the germline V gene, CDR1 is MNHEY and CDR2 is SVGAGI. Trimming shortened V by 0 bases and J by 4 bases, and 15 bases separated the two germline ends. CDR3 region: CASSYSISLGGTEAFF. CDR3 DNA: TGTGCCAGCAGTTACTCGATCTCCTTGGGGGGCACTGAAGCTTTCTTT.